This entry describes one TCR beta chain. Its target is not known. At one end, the junction sequence differs from germline, possibly due to a read error. A modified ARM-PCR protocol with three rounds of nested PCR amplified TCRbeta. TCRdb re-called the multiplex PCR reads with MiXCR, one entry per CDR3 protein. The sample consists of over 80,000 distinct CDR3 sequences, 65% to 80% of them appearing once. This sample is drawn from a study of tumor and adjacent non-tumor tissue in lung cancer. Looking at the study overall: Histology: 12 adenocarcinoma, 2 squamous cell carcinoma, 1 small cell lung cancer. Aged about 30 to 76 years, patients included roughly ten men and 4 or 5 women with stage I to III disease.

Overall study findings and caveats: Shorter survival was associated with higher TCR diversity in tumors.

Per germline, CDR1 ENHRY and CDR2 SYGVKD. This CDR3 spans 15 amino acids. This sample's RNA came from whole unsorted tissue. More than 3 cm separated this lung sample from the edge of the tumor. This TCR derives from a woman aged 45 to 65 with non-small cell lung cancer. The sequencing sample was made of distant non-tumor lung tissue. The rearrangement links TRBV10-3 to TRBJ2-7; tentatively, D is TRBD2 (5 bases). The CDR3 is CAISEGSSSSYEQCF. The CDR3 nucleotides read TGCGCCATCAGTGAGGGTTCTAGCAGCTCCTACGAGCAGTGCTTC.